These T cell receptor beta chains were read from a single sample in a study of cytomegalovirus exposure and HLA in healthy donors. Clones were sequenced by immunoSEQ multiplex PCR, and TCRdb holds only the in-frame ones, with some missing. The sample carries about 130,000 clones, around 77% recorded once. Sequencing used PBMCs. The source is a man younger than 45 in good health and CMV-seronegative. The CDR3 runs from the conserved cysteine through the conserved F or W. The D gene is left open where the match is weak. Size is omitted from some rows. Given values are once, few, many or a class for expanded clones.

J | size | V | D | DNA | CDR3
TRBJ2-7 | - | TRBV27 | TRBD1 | TGTGCCAGCCGTGACAGGGGTTACGAGCAGTACTTC | CASRDRGYEQYF
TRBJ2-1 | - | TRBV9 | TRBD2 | TGTGCCAGCAGCTTAGGAGGGAGTAGCGGGACCGGAGAGCAGTTCTTC | CASSLGGSSGTGEQFF
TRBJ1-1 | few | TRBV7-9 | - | TGTGCCAGCAGCTTTGCAGGGATGAACACTGAAGCTTTCTTT | CASSFAGMNTEAFF
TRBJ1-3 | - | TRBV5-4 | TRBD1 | TGTGCCAGCAGCTCCAGACAGGGGCTAGGGGGAAACACCATATATTTT | CASSSRQGLGGNTIYF
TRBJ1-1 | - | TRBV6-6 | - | TGTGCCAGCAGACGTCAGGATGAAGCTTTCTTT | CASRRQDEAFF
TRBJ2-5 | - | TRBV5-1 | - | TGCGCCAGCACCCAGGAGTCAGCGGGAGAGACCCAGTACTTC | CASTQESAGETQYF
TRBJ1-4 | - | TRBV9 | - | TGTGCCAGCAGCCCCCGTTCAACTAATGAAAAACTGTTTTTT | CASSPRSTNEKLFF
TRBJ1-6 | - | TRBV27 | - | TGTGCCAGCAGTTTGCGCGGGGACTCACCCCTCCACTTT | CASSLRGDSPLHF
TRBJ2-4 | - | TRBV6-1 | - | TGTGCCAGCAGTACGGCGGGGCTAACCAAAAACATTCAGTACTTC | CASSTAGLTKNIQYF
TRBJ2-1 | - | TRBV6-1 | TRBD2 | TGTGCCAGCAGTCCCGGGACTAGTCACAATGAGCAGTTCTTC | CASSPGTSHNEQFF
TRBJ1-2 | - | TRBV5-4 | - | TGTGCCAGCAGCCCCGAGGGTAACTATGGCTACACCTTC | CASSPEGNYGYTF
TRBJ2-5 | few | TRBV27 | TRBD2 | TGTGCCGCGACTAGCGCCTCGGGGGAGACCCAGTACTTC | CAATSASGETQYF
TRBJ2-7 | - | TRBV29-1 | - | TGCAGCGTTGGGACTTCCTACGAGCAGTACTTC | CSVGTSYEQYF
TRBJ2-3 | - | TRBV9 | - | TGTGCCAGCAGCGTAGGTGGCGGGGATGGAGATACGCAGTATTTT | CASSVGGGDGDTQYF
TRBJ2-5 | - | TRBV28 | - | TGTGCCAGCAGTACCGGGAACCAAGAGACCCAGTACTTC | CASSTGNQETQYF
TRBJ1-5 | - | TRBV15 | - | TGTGCCACCAGCAGAGATGGTCAGGGTGGCCAGCCCCAGCATTTT | CATSRDGQGGQPQHF
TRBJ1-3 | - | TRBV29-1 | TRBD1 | TGCAGCGTTGAAGACAGGGGGCACGGAAACACCATATATTTT | CSVEDRGHGNTIYF
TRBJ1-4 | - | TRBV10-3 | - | TGTGCCATCAGTGAGTCGGGCGGGAGAGGTACTAATGAAAAACTGTTTTTT | CAISESGGRGTNEKLFF
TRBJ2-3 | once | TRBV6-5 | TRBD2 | TGTGCCAGCAGTTACTCGAAGGCGGGGGGGGTAGATACGCAGTATTTT | CASSYSKAGGVDTQYF
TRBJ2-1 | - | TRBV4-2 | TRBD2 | TGTGCCAGCAGCCAAGATCGCCAGGGAGGGTACAATGAGCAGTTCTTC | CASSQDRQGGYNEQFF
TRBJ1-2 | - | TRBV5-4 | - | TGTGCCAGCAGCTTTGCGGTGAGCCGCTCGAACTATGGCTACACCTTC | CASSFAVSRSNYGYTF
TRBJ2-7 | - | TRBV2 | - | TGTGCCAGCAGTGAAGTTTCGCGGGGCGAGCAGTACTTC | CASSEVSRGEQYF
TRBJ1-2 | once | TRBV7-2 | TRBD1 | TGTGCCAGCAGTCGACAGGGAACCTATGGCTACACCTTC | CASSRQGTYGYTF
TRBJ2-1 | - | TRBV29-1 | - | TGCAGCGTTGAATGGGCGGGGCCCTCAAGGGATGAGCAGTTCTTC | CSVEWAGPSRDEQFF
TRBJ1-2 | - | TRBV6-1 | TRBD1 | TGTGCCAGCAGTGATCACACCGGGACAGGGAATGGCTACACCTTC | CASSDHTGTGNGYTF
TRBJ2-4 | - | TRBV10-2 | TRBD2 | TGCGCCAGCAGTAACACTAGGCGGGAGAGGACCAAAAACATTCAGTACTTC | CASSNTRRERTKNIQYF
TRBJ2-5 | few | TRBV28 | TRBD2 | TGTGCCAGCAGTGCTAGCGGGGTCGTTTTCGGAGAGACCCAGTACTTC | CASSASGVVFGETQYF
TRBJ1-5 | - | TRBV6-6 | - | TGTGCCAGCACTCTTCTCAGGGAGGCGAGCAATCAGCCCCAGCATTTT | CASTLLREASNQPQHF
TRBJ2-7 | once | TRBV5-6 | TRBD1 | TGTGCCAGCAGCCAGGCCGGGACAGACTACGAGCAGTACTTC | CASSQAGTDYEQYF
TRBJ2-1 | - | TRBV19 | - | TGTGCCAGTAGTATAAATATTGCGGTCTTCTACAATGAGCAGTTCTTC | CASSINIAVFYNEQFF
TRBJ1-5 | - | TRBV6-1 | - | TGTGCCAGCAGAGGCTCCTCAAGGGGTAATCAGCCCCAGCATTTT | CASRGSSRGNQPQHF
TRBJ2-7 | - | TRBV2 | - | TGTGCCTGCCGTTTTCTCAGCGCAATAGGCGAGCAGTACTTC | CACRFLSAIGEQYF
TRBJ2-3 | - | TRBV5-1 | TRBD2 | TGCGCCAGCAGCTTTAGCGGGGTTAGCACAGATACGCAGTATTTT | CASSFSGVSTDTQYF
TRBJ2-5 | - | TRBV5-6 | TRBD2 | TGTGCCAGCAGCGTGGTCGGGAGGAAGGAGGAGACCCAGTACTTC | CASSVVGRKEETQYF
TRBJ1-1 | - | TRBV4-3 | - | TGCGCCAGCAGCCAATCCCAGAACCAACATGCTTTCTTT | CASSQSQNQHAFF
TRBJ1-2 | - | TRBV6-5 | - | TGTGCCAGCAGTTTCGACAGGAGCGATGGCTACACCTTC | CASSFDRSDGYTF
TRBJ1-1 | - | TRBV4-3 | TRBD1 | TGCGCCAGCAGGAATTATGACAGGGCCACTGAAGCTTTCTTT | CASRNYDRATEAFF
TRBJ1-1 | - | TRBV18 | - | TGTGCCAGCTCGGCGGGGGCCGGAATGAACACTGAAGCTTTCTTT | CASSAGAGMNTEAFF
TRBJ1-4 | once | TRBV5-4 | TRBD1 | TGTGCCAGCAGCTTGCAGGGGGCAGGAACTAATGAAAAACTGTTTTTT | CASSLQGAGTNEKLFF
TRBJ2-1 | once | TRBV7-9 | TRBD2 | TGTGCCAGCAGCTTAGTACTAGCGGGAGGGCCGAATGAGCAGTTCTTC | CASSLVLAGGPNEQFF
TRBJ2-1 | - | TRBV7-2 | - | TGTGCCAGCAGCCGCGCCATTAATGAGCAGTTCTTC | CASSRAINEQFF
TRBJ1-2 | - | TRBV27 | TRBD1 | TGTGCCAGCAGTTTACTATCGACAGGGTTGTATGGCTACACCTTC | CASSLLSTGLYGYTF
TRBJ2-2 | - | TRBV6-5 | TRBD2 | TGTGCCAGCAGGCGACTAGCGGGAGTCGGGGAGCTGTTTTTT | CASRRLAGVGELFF
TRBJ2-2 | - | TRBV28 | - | TGTGCCAGCAGTCCGCCCCTACCCTCGGACACCGGGGAGCTGTTTTTT | CASSPPLPSDTGELFF
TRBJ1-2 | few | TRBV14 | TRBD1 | TGTGCCAGCAGCCAAGTCCACGGACAGGGGGCGCGGTATGGCTACACCTTC | CASSQVHGQGARYGYTF
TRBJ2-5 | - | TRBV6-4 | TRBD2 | TGTGCCAGCAGTGACTCTGGAGCGGGAGGGGGGGAGACCCAGTACTTC | CASSDSGAGGGETQYF
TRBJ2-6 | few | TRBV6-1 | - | TGTGCCAGCAGACAGATCTCTGGGGCCAACGTCCTGACTTTC | CASRQISGANVLTF
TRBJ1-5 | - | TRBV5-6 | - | TGTGCCAGCAGCAGGTCAGGGGTCAATCAGCCCCAGCATTTT | CASSRSGVNQPQHF
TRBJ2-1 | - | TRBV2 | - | TGTGCCAGCAGCCCGAGACTATACAATGAGCAGTTCTTC | CASSPRLYNEQFF
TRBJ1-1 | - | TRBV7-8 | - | TGTGCCAGCAGCTTACAGGCCTCGAGCACTGAAGCTTTCTTT | CASSLQASSTEAFF
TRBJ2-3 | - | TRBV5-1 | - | TGCGCCAGCACTAGCACAGATACGCAGTATTTT | CASTSTDTQYF